These 13 T cell receptor beta chains were all obtained from the same sample, sequenced in a study of blood T cell repertoires in COVID-19. The repertoire was sequenced with immunoSEQ multiplex PCR; TCRdb's copy has only in-frame clones and lacks some. The sample holds fewer than 200,000 clones, roughly four fifths seen once. The sequenced sample consisted of peripheral blood. These receptor sequences come from a woman between 70 and 85 years old with COVID-19, enrolled during active disease.

J is TRBJ2-7 and V is TRBV18; TRBD1 agrees at 7 bases. Germline V gene lookup returns CDR1 KGHSH and CDR2 LQKENI. V lost 0 bases, J lost 2 bases, and 4 bases stayed unmatched. CDR3 size: 15 residues. The CDR3 loop reads CASSPPGTAAYEQYF. In DNA, the CDR3 is TGTGCCAGCTCACCACCGGGGACAGCGGCCTACGAGCAGTACTTC.

This chain connects TRBV27 to TRBJ2-7; D perhaps matches TRBD1 (6 bases). Between the trimmed V and J ends, which lost 3 bases and 7 bases, there was a span of 16 bases. The CDR3 consists of 14 residues. From germline, CDR1 is MNHEY and CDR2 SMNVEV (reference sequence). CDR3: CASSFLGGEWEQYF. Here the CDR3 DNA reads TGTGCCAGCAGTTTTCTAGGGGGAGAGTGGGAGCAGTACTTC.

This clone was observed a handful of times. This chain connects TRBV28 to TRBJ1-2; TRBD1 is a possible D gene (5 bases). V was cut by 8 bases and J by 3 bases, with 19 bases left in between. Germline-derived CDR1 and CDR2 are MDHEN and SYDVKM. The CDR3 is 15 amino acids. DNA of the CDR3: TGTGCCAGCCTTTCGGATGTTAGGGGCTACTATGGCTACACCTTC. It translates to CASLSDVRGYYGYTF.

In the case of this clone: The junction departs from the called germline gene at one end, perhaps through a read error. The sample has other DNA sequences that encode this CDR3 too. The chain is built from TRBV5-8 and TRBJ1-2, with D possibly being TRBD1 (5 bases). The CDR3 totals 16 residues. Germline CDR1 SGHTS, CDR2 YDEGEE. The CDR3 sequence: CASSLRQIASGYGYTF. DNA of the CDR3: TGTGCCAGTAGCTTGAGACAGATCGCTTCCGGATATGGCTACACCTTC.

J is TRBJ1-2 and V is TRBV19; unclear D gene. Trimming removed 3 bases from V and 0 bases from J, with 8 bases in between. Germline-derived CDR1 and CDR2 are LNHDA and SQIVND (reference sequence). The length of the CDR3 is 14 residues. CDR3 DNA: TGTGCCAGTAGTATCTCGGTAGCTAACTATGGCTACACCTTC. Translated: CASSISVANYGYTF.

This clone was recorded only once. The V call is TRBV4-1, the J call TRBJ2-1; 8 positions agree with TRBD1. The CDR3 consists of 14 residues. After removal of 7 bases from V and 2 bases from J, the junction contained 4 bases not matched to a gene. Germline values: CDR1 MGHRA, CDR2 YSYEKL. The CDR3 DNA is TGCGCCAGCACTGGACAGGGCGCCTACAATGAGCAGTTCTTC. It is translated as CASTGQGAYNEQFF.

V usage is TRBV19 and J usage is TRBJ2-1; 14 nucleotides align to TRBD2. The V segment lost 4 bases and the J segment 4 bases; nucleotides outside the gene matches: 9. The germline V gene encodes CDR1 LNHDA and CDR2 SQIVND (reference sequence). The CDR3 totals 18 residues. The CDR3 nucleotides are TGTGCCAGTAGTAAGCGACTAGCGGGAGGGCCAGCATACAATGAGCAGTTCTTC. It is translated as CASSKRLAGGPAYNEQFF.

The V call is TRBV9, the J call TRBJ1-2; unclear D gene. Between the trimmed V and J ends, which lost 1 base and 0 bases, there was a span of 4 bases. The CDR3 loop spans 13 amino acids. Germline CDR1 is SGDLS and CDR2 is YYNGEE. The CDR3 spells CASSVPPNYGYTF. The CDR3 DNA follows: TGTGCCAGCAGCGTACCTCCTAACTATGGCTACACCTTC.

This clone was counted a few times. The gene calls are TRBV28 and TRBJ2-1; 7 bases are a match to TRBD2. After removal of 4 bases from V and 3 bases from J, the junction contained 6 bases not matched to a gene. The CDR3 loop spans 15 amino acids. Germline assignment: CDR1 MDHEN and CDR2 SYDVKM. CDR3 DNA sequence: TGTGCCAGCAGTTCCCCTGGACTAGGCTACAATGAGCAGTTCTTC. Its translation is CASSSPGLGYNEQFF.

The V gene is TRBV7-3, the J gene TRBJ2-2; D is unresolved. This CDR3 is 13 amino acids long. The ends were cut back, 4 bases at V and 7 bases at J, with 10 bases in the middle. Per the germline V gene, CDR1 is SGHTA and CDR2 is FQGTGA. CDR3 protein: CASSSSSSGELFF. The CDR3 DNA is TGTGCCAGCAGCTCATCGTCTAGCGGGGAGCTGTTTTTT.

This rearrangement joins TRBV15 to TRBJ2-1, with unresolved D. Trimming removed 2 bases from V and 5 bases from J, with 13 bases in between. Germline V gives CDR1 LNHNV, CDR2 YYDKDF (reference sequence). CDR3 length: 15 residues. This CDR3 is CATSRSYSTDNEQFF. The CDR3 DNA is TGTGCCACCAGCAGATCATACAGCACCGACAATGAGCAGTTCTTC.

V and J are TRBV28 and TRBJ2-7; 8 nucleotides align to TRBD1. The CDR3 consists of 15 residues. In germline, CDR1 is MDHEN, CDR2 SYDVKM. J gave up 2 bases and V 4 bases, and 7 bases lay outside the gene matches. The CDR3 loop reads CASSSPGQAPYEQYF. The CDR3 bases are TGTGCCAGCAGTTCACCGGGACAGGCGCCCTACGAGCAGTACTTC.

DNA for the CDR3: TGTGCTAGTGGTGGTACAGCGGGAGTATCGGGGATCGGGTTGGGGCCCGGGGAGCTGTTTTTT. Its translation is CASGGTAGVSGIGLGPGELFF. The gene calls are TRBV12-5 and TRBJ2-2, with 8 bases aligning to TRBD2. CDR1 LGHNT and CDR2 FRNRAP come from the germline V gene. V was clipped by 5 bases and J by 6 bases; unmatched bases: 26. The CDR3 totals 21 residues.